Below are 32 T cell receptor beta chains sequenced from a single sample in a study of radiation and T cells in renal cell carcinoma. The data were produced by immunoSEQ multiplex PCR, yet TCRdb's version contains in-frame clones alone and is incomplete. The repertoire has about 140,000 clones, roughly 83% of them found once; the top ten carry under 25%. As for time point: baseline pretreatment blood. Treatment of the sample: 15 Gy SBRT to primary tumor, nephrectomy 4 weeks later. Sequenced material: blood, taken from a patient whose treatment included radiotherapy and nephrectomy. These receptors all come from a woman aged 50 to 60 with renal cell carcinoma.

V is TRBV7-9 and J is TRBJ2-3, with D maybe TRBD1 (5 bases). This CDR3 spans 14 amino acids. V lost 1 base and J 3 bases, leaving 8 bases between the germline ends. CDR1 and CDR2 from the germline V gene are SEHNR and FQNEAQ (reference sequence). The CDR3 bases are TGTGCCAGCAGCTTAGGCAGGGCGACAGATACGCAGTATTTT. This translates into CASSLGRATDTQYF.

The V and J genes are TRBV30 and TRBJ1-5; TRBD1 agrees at 7 bases. The germline CDR1 and CDR2 sequences are GTSNPN and SVGIG (reference sequence). CDR3 length: 14 residues. V was clipped by 1 base and J by 5 bases; unmatched bases: 5. DNA of the CDR3: TGTGCCTGGAGTGGGAATACAGGGGATCAGCCCCAGCATTTT. Its translation: CAWSGNTGDQPQHF. The full variable domain, completed using reference TRBV30 and TRBJ1-5, is SQTIHQWPATLVQPVGSPLSLECTVEGTSNPNLYWYRQAAGRGLQLLFYSVGIGQISSEVPQNLSASRPQDRQFILSSKKLLLSDSGFYLCAWSGNTGDQPQHFGDGTRLSIL.

The chain links TRBV4-1 to TRBJ2-7; no definite D call. CDR3 length: 14 amino acids. The germline CDR1 and CDR2 sequences are MGHRA and YSYEKL. With 0 bases removed from V and 3 bases from J, the gap between germline ends came to 9 bases. The CDR3 is CASSQDTDLYEQYF. The CDR3 bases are TGCGCCAGCAGCCAAGATACGGATCTCTACGAGCAGTACTTC.

The V call is TRBV6-5, the J call TRBJ1-5, with D hard to call. Germline CDR1 MNHEY, CDR2 SVGAGI. The V end lost 2 bases, the J end lost 5 bases, and 10 bases lay between the germline ends. CDR3 length equals 14 residues. CDR3 loop: CASSYVSSDQPQHF. The CDR3 DNA reads TGTGCCAGCAGTTACGTGAGCTCCGATCAGCCCCAGCATTTT.

This sequence joins TRBV5-4 and TRBJ1-3; no firm D call. Per the germline V gene, CDR1 is SGHNT and CDR2 is YYREEE (reference sequence). The CDR3 runs 14 residues. Trimming cost V 0 bases and J 8 bases, with 12 bases left between them. The CDR3, as DNA: TGTGCCAGCAGCTTGGTCGGGTGGGAAGACACCATATATTTT. Translating gives CASSLVGWEDTIYF.

The genes are TRBV19 and TRBJ2-6; the D is unclear. The CDR3 length is 16 residues. CDR1 is LNHDA, CDR2 SQIVND, per germline (reference sequence). V was cut by 3 bases and J by 1 base, with 10 bases left in between. CDR3 sequence reads: CASSMVHASGANVLTF. The CDR3 region has the DNA TGTGCCAGTAGTATGGTACACGCTTCTGGGGCCAACGTCCTGACTTTC. The full variable domain, completed using reference TRBV19 and TRBJ2-6, is DGGITQSPKYLFRKEGQNVTLSCEQNLNHDAMYWYRQDPGQGLRLIYYSQIVNDFQKGDIAEGYSVSREKKESFPLTVTSAQKNPTAFYLCASSMVHASGANVLTFGAGSRLTVL.

The chain is built from TRBV5-1 and TRBJ2-7; TRBD2 matches at 7 bases. V shed 2 bases, J shed 2 bases, and the junction held 4 bases outside the gene matches. The CDR3 is made up of 14 amino acids. The germline V gene encodes CDR1 SGHRS and CDR2 YFSETQ. The CDR3 loop reads CASSFGGGPYEQYF. CDR3 DNA sequence: TGCGCCAGCAGCTTTGGGGGGGGACCCTACGAGCAGTACTTC.

The V gene is TRBV19, the J gene TRBJ1-6; TRBD1 might be the D (5 bases). Germline assignment: CDR1 LNHDA and CDR2 SQIVND (reference sequence). Trimming took off 6 bases at V and 0 bases at J, with 21 bases between the two ends. The CDR3 is 19 amino acids. The CDR3 sequence: CASRTRPGYTSSYNSPLHF. In DNA form, the CDR3 reads TGTGCCAGTAGGACCCGACCAGGGTATACTAGCTCCTATAATTCACCCCTCCACTTT.

The chain is built from TRBV18 and TRBJ1-1; D is ambiguous. The ends were cut back, 5 bases at V and 2 bases at J, with 9 bases in the middle. The CDR3 loop spans 13 amino acids. Per germline, CDR1 KGHSH and CDR2 LQKENI. The CDR3: CASSDEANTEAFF. CDR3 nucleotide sequence: TGTGCCAGCTCAGATGAGGCTAACACTGAAGCTTTCTTT.

The chain has TRBV5-4 and TRBJ1-3, with no clear D. This CDR3 contains 15 residues. Germline CDR1 reads SGHNT; CDR2 reads YYREEE (reference sequence). With 2 bases removed from V and 0 bases from J, the gap between germline ends came to 9 bases. CDR3 residues: CASSLERDSGNTIYF. CDR3 coding DNA: TGTGCCAGCAGCTTAGAGCGCGACTCTGGAAACACCATATATTTT.

The rearrangement uses TRBV6-1 and TRBJ1-3; a weak D match, TRBD1 (5 bases). This CDR3 region has 15 residues. Trimming cost V 0 bases and J 1 base, with 7 bases left between them. The V gene's germline CDR1 is MNHNS and CDR2 SASEGT. Here the CDR3 DNA reads TGTGCCAGCAGTGAAGCGGGGGAATCTGGAAACACCATATATTTT. It encodes CASSEAGESGNTIYF.

The chain employs TRBV18 and TRBJ1-2; D unclear. Trimming pared 3 bases from V and 4 bases from J, leaving 12 bases between. There are 14 residues in the CDR3. CDR1 is KGHSH and CDR2 is LQKENI in the germline V gene. The CDR3 loop is CASSPAGRTYGYTF. As DNA, the CDR3 is TGTGCCAGCTCACCTGCCGGCAGGACCTATGGCTACACCTTC.

V and J are TRBV5-1 and TRBJ2-1; tentatively, D is TRBD2 (6 bases). V lost 0 bases and J 4 bases, leaving 17 bases between the germline ends. This CDR3 has 17 residues. Germline CDR1 reads SGHRS; CDR2 reads YFSETQ. The CDR3 sequence is CASSLALGAGSYNEQFF. Written as DNA, the CDR3 is TGCGCCAGCAGCTTGGCCCTTGGAGCGGGTTCTTACAATGAGCAGTTCTTC.

V usage is TRBV7-8 and J usage is TRBJ2-7, with D maybe TRBD2 (5 bases). Deletions cut 3 bases from V and 3 bases from J, with 15 bases between. This CDR3 has 15 residues. The germline V gene encodes CDR1 SGHVS and CDR2 FQNEAQ. The CDR3 spells CASSFPGPEVYEQYF. The CDR3 bases are TGTGCCAGCAGCTTCCCCGGTCCGGAGGTCTACGAGCAGTACTTC.

The chain carries TRBV7-2 and TRBJ1-1; perhaps TRBD1 as D (5 bases). Germline CDR1 reads SGHTA; CDR2 reads FQGNSA. CDR3 length: 13 amino acids. V was clipped by 11 bases and J by 3 bases, with 16 bases between them. In DNA, the CDR3 is TGTGCCGGAAAGAGGGGTCGGGACACTGAAGCTTTCTTT. This codes for CAGKRGRDTEAFF.

J is TRBJ2-5 and V is TRBV25-1, with D hard to call. CDR3 length equals 12 residues. CDR1 is MGHDK, CDR2 SYGVNS, per germline. Trimming stripped 2 bases from V and 4 bases from J, with 5 bases between. The CDR3 DNA sequence: TGTGCCAGCAGTGAAGTACGAGAGACCCAGTACTTC. Its translation is CASSEVRETQYF.

This clone was counted a few times. Written as DNA, the CDR3 is TGCGCCAGCAGCTTTGACTACGAGCAGTACTTC. The encoded protein is CASSFDYEQYF. The genes are TRBV5-1 and TRBJ2-7; D unresolved. This CDR3 has 11 amino acids. Between the trimmed V and J ends, which lost 2 bases and 3 bases, there was a span of 3 bases. Germline CDR1 reads SGHRS; CDR2 reads YFSETQ.

The genes are TRBV5-6 and TRBJ2-5; D uncertain. The ends were cut back, 4 bases at V and 3 bases at J, with 4 bases in the middle. Germline CDR1 and CDR2: SGHDT and YYEEEE. The CDR3 runs to 11 residues. DNA of the CDR3: TGTGCCAGCAGCACGAAAGAGACCCAGTACTTC. Its translation: CASSTKETQYF.

Comment on this clone: The DNA is omitted, as the CDR3 cannot be located on it reliably, and the CDR3 follows TCRdb's listing. The chain carries TRBV28 and TRBJ2-6; TRBD2 is taken as the D call from the table, unchecked against the DNA. Germline assignment: CDR1 MDHEN and CDR2 SYDVKM. The CDR3 has 11 amino acids, counting both end residues. The CDR3 protein is CATFGANVLTF.

The J gene is TRBJ1-1, the V gene TRBV9, with TRBD1 matching 7 bases. Unmatched junction bases numbered 4, after V lost 2 bases and J lost 3 bases. The V gene's germline CDR1 is SGDLS and CDR2 YYNGEE. The CDR3 runs 14 residues. The CDR3 loop reads CASSVRGSDTEAFF. The CDR3 nucleotides read TGTGCCAGCAGCGTCAGGGGGTCGGACACTGAAGCTTTCTTT.

This clone was observed a handful of times. V and J are TRBV10-1 and TRBJ2-7; perhaps TRBD1 as D (6 bases). CDR1 and CDR2 from the germline V gene are WNHNN and SYGVQD (reference sequence). V shed 4 bases and J shed 6 bases, with 13 bases lying between them. The CDR3 is 13 amino acids. The CDR3 DNA follows: TGCGCCAGCAGTGTGAACAGGGCCGGCGAGCAGTACTTC. This sequence encodes CASSVNRAGEQYF.

V is TRBV14 and J is TRBJ1-4; D is uncertain. V was cut by 0 bases and J by 13 bases, with 12 bases left in between. The CDR3 is 13 amino acids. From germline, CDR1 is SGHDN and CDR2 FVKESK. The CDR3 here is CASSQESQKRLFF. The CDR3 nucleotides are TGTGCCAGCAGCCAAGAAAGTCAGAAGCGACTGTTTTTT.

This chain connects TRBV4-3 to TRBJ1-6, with D possibly matching TRBD1 (5 bases). The CDR3 spans 15 residues. Deletions cut 1 base from V and 7 bases from J, with 11 bases between. CDR1 LGHNA and CDR2 YSLEER come from the germline V gene. The CDR3 coding sequence is TGCGCCAGCAGCCAAGCCGAGGGGCGGAATTCACCCCTCCACTTT. This codes for CASSQAEGRNSPLHF.

The chain links TRBV29-1 to TRBJ2-1; D possibly corresponds to TRBD2 (5 bases). The length of the CDR3 is 13 residues. Germline-derived CDR1 and CDR2 are SQVTM and ANQGSEA. V was clipped by 4 bases and J by 5 bases, with 12 bases between them. The CDR3 DNA is TGCAGCGTTGGACCGTATAGCGACAATGAGCAGTTCTTC. This encodes CSVGPYSDNEQFF.

This clone occurred a few times. This chain joins TRBV28 and TRBJ1-2; no clear D gene. Trimming removed 2 bases from V and 2 bases from J, with 9 bases in between. Germline-derived CDR1 and CDR2 are MDHEN and SYDVKM. The CDR3 is made up of 14 amino acids. CDR3 protein: CASSLLAGNYGYTF. Here the CDR3 DNA reads TGTGCCAGCAGTTTACTGGCTGGGAACTATGGCTACACCTTC.

This clone was counted between two and nine times. The V call is TRBV29-1, the J call TRBJ1-2; the match to TRBD1 covers 7 bases. The germline V gene encodes CDR1 SQVTM and CDR2 ANQGSEA. V dropped 4 bases and J dropped 8; count of bases not matched to a gene: 4. The CDR3 extends over 11 amino acids. The CDR3 coding sequence is TGCAGCGTTGGCCAGGGGGAGGGCTACACCTTC. Its translation: CSVGQGEGYTF.

This chain links TRBV7-2 with TRBJ2-3; D may be TRBD1 (5 bases). This CDR3 comprises 14 residues. The germline CDR1 and CDR2 sequences are SGHTA and FQGNSA. V lost 5 bases and J lost 3, with 12 bases in between. This CDR3 reads CASSARYRTDTQYF. The CDR3 bases are TGTGCCAGCAGCGCCCGTTACAGGACAGATACGCAGTATTTT.

The rearrangement joins TRBV25-1 to TRBJ1-1; D perhaps matches TRBD1 (6 bases). Germline assignment: CDR1 MGHDK and CDR2 SYGVNS. The length of the CDR3 is 13 residues. V dropped 7 bases and J dropped 7 bases, with 16 bases sitting between them. The CDR3 loop reads CASTPTGFREAFF. The CDR3 bases are TGTGCCAGCACCCCTACAGGGTTTCGTGAAGCTTTCTTT.

This sequence joins TRBV6-1 and TRBJ2-7; the D gene is possibly TRBD1 (5 bases). The CDR3 has 12 amino acids. Looked up from germline, CDR1 is MNHNS and CDR2 is SASEGT. V was shortened by 3 bases and J by 2 bases, with 5 bases between the two germline ends. The chain's CDR3 is CASSDRAYEQYF. The DNA of the CDR3 is TGTGCCAGCAGTGACAGGGCCTACGAGCAGTACTTC.

The rearrangement joins TRBV28 to TRBJ1-1, with D perhaps matching TRBD1 (5 bases). V lost 6 bases and J lost 6, with 14 bases in between. The CDR3 length is 13 residues. The germline gives CDR1 MDHEN, CDR2 SYDVKM. The CDR3 spells CASSHRLGAEAFF. The CDR3 coding sequence is TGTGCCAGCAGCCATCGGCTGGGGGCTGAAGCTTTCTTT.

V usage is TRBV5-4 and J usage is TRBJ1-1; no clear D gene. Trimming cost V 4 bases and J 7 bases, with 17 bases left between them. Germline loops: CDR1 SGHNT, CDR2 YYREEE (reference sequence). CDR3 size: 14 residues. CDR3 in DNA: TGTGCCAGCAGCCCGGCAGCTGGGGTTGGTGAAGCTTTCTTT. This translates into CASSPAAGVGEAFF.

The chain uses TRBV9 and TRBJ2-7, with 7 bases aligning to TRBD2. This CDR3 has 13 residues. Germline assignment: CDR1 SGDLS and CDR2 YYNGEE. V dropped 4 bases and J dropped 4; count of bases not matched to a gene: 5. The CDR3 coding sequence is TGTGCCAGCAGCCCCCCCGGGAGGTACGAGCAGTACTTC. It translates to CASSPPGRYEQYF. The full variable domain, with the rest looked up from reference TRBV9 and TRBJ2-7, is DSGVTQTPKHLITATGQRVTLRCSPRSGDLSVYWYQQSLDQGLQFLIQYYNGEERAKGNILERFSAQQFPDLHSELNLSSLELGDSALYFCASSPPGRYEQYFGPGTRLTVT.